The clone carrying this T cell receptor beta chain occurred a few times. Its antigen is unidentified. The germline V and J ends were trimmed by 8 bases and 4 bases, with 13 bases remaining between them. The germline gives CDR1 MNHEY, CDR2 SMNVEV (reference sequence). CDR3 length equals 13 residues. This sample is drawn from a study of CD8 T cells in ankylosing spondylitis. Using quantitative 5'-RACE with molecular barcodes, the authors made TCR beta libraries. TCRdb re-derived calls from the 5' RACE reads in MiXCR, one entry per CDR3 protein. The sample records around 480,000 distinct CDR3 sequences, about a sixth being singletons. Points from the study as a whole: Ankylosing spondylitis blood appeared to be characterized by a TCR beta motif of several highly homologous variants. Prior work had noted some motif variants in reactive arthritis blood and synovial fluid. Reported data indicate significant enrichment of disease-linked clones within matched ankylosing spondylitis synovial fluid.

This receptor was taken from a male donor with ankylosing spondylitis. V and J are TRBV27 and TRBJ2-3; D tentatively reads TRBD1 or TRBD2 (5 bases each). Sequenced input: blood, either unsorted or a sorted T cell fraction (not recorded which). CDR3 loop: CASASGLSDTQYF. DNA for the CDR3: TGTGCCAGCGCCTCGGGGCTCTCAGATACGCAGTATTTT.